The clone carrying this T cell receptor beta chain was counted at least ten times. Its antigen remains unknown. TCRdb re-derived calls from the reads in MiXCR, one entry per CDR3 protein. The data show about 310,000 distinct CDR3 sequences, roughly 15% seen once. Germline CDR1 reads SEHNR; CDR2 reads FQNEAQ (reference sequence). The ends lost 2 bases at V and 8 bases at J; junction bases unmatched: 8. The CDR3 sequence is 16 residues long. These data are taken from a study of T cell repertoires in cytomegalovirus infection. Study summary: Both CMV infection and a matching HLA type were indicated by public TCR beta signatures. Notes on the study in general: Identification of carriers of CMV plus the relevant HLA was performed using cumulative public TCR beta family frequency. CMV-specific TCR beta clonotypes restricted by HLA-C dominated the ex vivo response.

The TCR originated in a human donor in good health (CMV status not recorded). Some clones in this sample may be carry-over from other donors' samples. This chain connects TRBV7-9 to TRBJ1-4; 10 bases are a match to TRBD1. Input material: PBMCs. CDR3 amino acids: CASSLPRTGGDEKLFF. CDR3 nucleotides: TGTGCCAGCAGCTTACCTAGGACAGGGGGGGACGAAAAACTGTTTTTT.